The 5 T cell receptor beta chains listed next were all sequenced from one sample in a study of blood T cell repertoires in COVID-19. Sequencing was performed with immunoSEQ multiplex PCR; in TCRdb, only in-frame clones are kept and a portion is missing. This sample yields under 400,000 clones, of which about 87% are seen a single time; under 11% belongs to the top ten. The sample was peripheral blood. All receptors come from a woman aged 25 to 39 with COVID-19, enrolled during active disease.

This chain joins TRBV19 and TRBJ2-3, with TRBD2 matching over 7 bases. The CDR3 covers 17 residues. Germline assignment: CDR1 LNHDA and CDR2 SQIVND (reference sequence). J gave up 4 bases and V 2 bases, and 12 bases lay outside the gene matches. The CDR3 is CASSISLLAVGADTQYF. CDR3 DNA sequence: TGTGCCAGTAGTATATCCCTCCTAGCGGTCGGAGCAGATACGCAGTATTTT.

This clone has just a few counts. The chain couples TRBV6-5 to TRBJ1-1, with D maybe TRBD1 (6 bases). This CDR3 has 11 amino acids. Per germline, CDR1 MNHEY and CDR2 SVGAGI. With 10 bases removed from V and 1 base from J, the gap between germline ends came to 7 bases. The CDR3 DNA reads TGTGCCACACAGGGGAACACTGAAGCTTTCTTT. This encodes CATQGNTEAFF.

This sequence joins TRBV12-3 or TRBV12-4 and TRBJ1-1; D remains unclear. The CDR3 extends over 13 amino acids. Trimming pared 3 bases from V and 2 bases from J, leaving 7 bases between. The CDR3 loop reads CASSLGSNTEAFF. Written as DNA, the CDR3 is TGTGCCAGCAGTTTGGGCAGCAACACTGAAGCTTTCTTT.

The chain carries TRBV7-9 and TRBJ1-6, with a possible D match to TRBD1 (6 bases). The CDR3 covers 15 residues. Trimming left V 1 base short and J 7 bases short, with 11 bases between. CDR1 SEHNR and CDR2 FQNEAQ come from the germline V gene (reference sequence). CDR3 in amino acids: CASSLVGTPNSPLHF. The CDR3 DNA follows: TGTGCCAGCAGCTTAGTAGGGACACCAAATTCACCCCTCCACTTT. The full variable domain, completed using reference TRBV7-9 and TRBJ1-6, is DTGVSQNPRHKITKRGQNVTFRCDPISEHNRLYWYRQTLGQGPEFLTYFQNEAQLEKSRLLSDRFSAERPKGSFSTLEIQRTEQGDSAMYLCASSLVGTPNSPLHFGNGTRLTVT.

The rearrangement uses TRBV5-4 and TRBJ2-7; D might be TRBD2 (6 bases). This CDR3 spans 11 amino acids. Germline values: CDR1 SGHNT, CDR2 YYREEE (reference sequence). Trimming pared 6 bases from V and 6 bases from J, leaving 10 bases between. The CDR3 DNA reads as TGTGCCAGCACCTTCGGGGGCGAGCAGTACTTC. Translating gives CASTFGGEQYF.